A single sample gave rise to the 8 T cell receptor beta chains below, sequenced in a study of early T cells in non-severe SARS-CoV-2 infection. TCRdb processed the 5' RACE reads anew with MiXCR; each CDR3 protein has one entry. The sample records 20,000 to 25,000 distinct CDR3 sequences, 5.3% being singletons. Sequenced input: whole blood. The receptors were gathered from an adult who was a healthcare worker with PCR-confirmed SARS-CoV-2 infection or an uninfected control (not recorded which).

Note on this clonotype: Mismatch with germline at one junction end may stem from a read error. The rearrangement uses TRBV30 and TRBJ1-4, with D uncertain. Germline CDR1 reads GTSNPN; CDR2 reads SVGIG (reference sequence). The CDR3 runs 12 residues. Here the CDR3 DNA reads TGTGTCTGGAGTGTACGGAGGGAAAAACTGTTTTTT. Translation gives CVWSVRREKLFF.

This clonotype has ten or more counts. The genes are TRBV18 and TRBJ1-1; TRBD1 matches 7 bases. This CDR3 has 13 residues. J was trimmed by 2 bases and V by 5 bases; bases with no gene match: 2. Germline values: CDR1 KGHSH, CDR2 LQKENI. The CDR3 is CASSGGGNTEAFF. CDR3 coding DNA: TGTGCCAGCTCAGGAGGGGGCAACACTGAAGCTTTCTTT. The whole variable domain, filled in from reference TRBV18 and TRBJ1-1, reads NAGVMQNPRHLVRRRGQEARLRCSPMKGHSHVYWYRQLPEEGLKFMVYLQKENIIDESGMPKERFSAEFPKEGPSILRIQQVVRGDSAAYFCASSGGGNTEAFFGQGTRLTVV.

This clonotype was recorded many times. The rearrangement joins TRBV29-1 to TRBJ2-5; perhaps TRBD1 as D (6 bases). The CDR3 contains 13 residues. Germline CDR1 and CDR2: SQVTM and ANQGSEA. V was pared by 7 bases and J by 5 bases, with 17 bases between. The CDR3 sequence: CSAWTATLETQYF. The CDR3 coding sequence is TGCAGCGCCTGGACAGCCACCCTTGAGACCCAGTACTTC.

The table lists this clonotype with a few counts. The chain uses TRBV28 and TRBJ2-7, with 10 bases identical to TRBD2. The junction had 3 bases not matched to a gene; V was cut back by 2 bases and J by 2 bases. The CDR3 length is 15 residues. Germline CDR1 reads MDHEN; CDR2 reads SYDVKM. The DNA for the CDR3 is TGTGCCAGCAGTTTAGTAGCGGGAGGTGCCTACGAGCAGTACGTC. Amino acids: CASSLVAGGAYEQYV.

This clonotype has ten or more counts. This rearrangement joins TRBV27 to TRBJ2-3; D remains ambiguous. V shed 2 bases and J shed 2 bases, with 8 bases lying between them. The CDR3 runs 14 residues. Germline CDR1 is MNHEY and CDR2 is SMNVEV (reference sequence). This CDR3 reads CASSLLGVTDTQYF. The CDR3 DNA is TGTGCCAGCAGTTTACTCGGCGTCACAGATACGCAGTATTTT.

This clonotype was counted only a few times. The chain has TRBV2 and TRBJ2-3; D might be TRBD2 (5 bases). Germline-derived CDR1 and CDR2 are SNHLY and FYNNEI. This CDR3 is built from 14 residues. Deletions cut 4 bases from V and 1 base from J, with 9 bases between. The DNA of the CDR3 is TGTGCCAGCAGTGGAGGTAGCGGCACAGATACGCAGTATTTT. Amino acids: CASSGGSGTDTQYF.

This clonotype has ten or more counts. CDR3 sequence (DNA): TGCAGCGCCGTGAGTTTGACAGATACGCAGTATTTT. Translation gives CSAVSLTDTQYF. This sequence joins TRBV29-1 and TRBJ2-3; D is uncertain. The germline V gene has CDR1 SQVTM and CDR2 ANQGSEA. V lost 7 bases and J lost 3, with 11 bases in between. The CDR3 totals 12 residues.

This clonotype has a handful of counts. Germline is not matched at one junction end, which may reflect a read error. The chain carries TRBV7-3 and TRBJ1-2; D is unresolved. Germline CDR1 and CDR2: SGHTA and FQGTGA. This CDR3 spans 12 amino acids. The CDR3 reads CASSITNYGYTF. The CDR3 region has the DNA TGTGCCAGCAGCATAACAAACTATGGCTACACCTTC.